The 11 T cell receptor beta chains below were found in one sample sequenced in a study of Ad26.COV2.S vaccination and SARS-CoV-2 variants. Treatment indicated: 15 to 20 received Ad26.COV2.S at low or high dose, single or two shots; about five received placebo; per-sample allocation not given. The samples date from day 63 after the first vaccine or placebo injection. Data came from immunoSEQ multiplex PCR; TCRdb stores just in-frame clones and leaves some out. The data contain roughly 410,000 clones, about four fifths of them singletons. The sample consisted of peripheral blood, taken in a trial of Ad26.COV2.S vaccine versus placebo. The receptors were sampled from a person between 18 and 60 years old who received the Ad26.COV2.S COVID-19 vaccine or a placebo.

The V and J genes are TRBV4-2 and TRBJ1-2; 10 bases map to TRBD1. Trimming removed 3 bases from V and 5 bases from J; junction bases left unmatched: 6. This CDR3 is 15 amino acids long. CDR1 LGHNA and CDR2 YNFKEQ come from the germline V gene. Written as DNA, the CDR3 is TGTGCCAGCAGCCAGCCGACAGGGGGCTATTATGGCTACACCTTC. This sequence encodes CASSQPTGGYYGYTF.

This chain links TRBV7-2 with TRBJ1-1, with a tentative D call TRBD1 (6 bases). CDR3 length equals 12 residues. Germline loops: CDR1 SGHTA, CDR2 FQGNSA. V shed 2 bases and J shed 10 bases, with 11 bases lying between them. CDR3 nucleotides: TGTGCCAGCAGCTTATCTGGGGGCACAGCTTTCTTT. Translated: CASSLSGGTAFF. Supplemented by reference TRBV7-2 and TRBJ1-1, the full variable domain reads GAGVSQSPSNKVTEKGKDVELRCDPISGHTALYWYRQSLGQGLEFLIYFQGNSAPDKSGLPSDRFSAERTGGSVSTLTIQRTQQEDSAVYLCASSLSGGTAFFGQGTRLTVV.

This chain connects TRBV7-9 to TRBJ2-1, with 13 bases matching TRBD2. V shed 5 bases, J shed 3 bases, and the junction held 4 bases outside the gene matches. This CDR3 has 16 residues. Germline CDR1 and CDR2: SEHNR and FQNEAQ (reference sequence). CDR3 nucleotides: TGTGCCAGCAGCCCGAGGACTAGCGGGGGCTACAATGAGCAGTTCTTC. This gives the protein CASSPRTSGGYNEQFF.

The rearrangement joins TRBV11-2 to TRBJ1-6; the D is unclear. The ends were cut back, 5 bases at V and 0 bases at J, with 17 bases in the middle. The CDR3 sequence is 18 residues long. The germline V gene has CDR1 SGHAT and CDR2 FQNNGV. CDR3 region: CASSPIGGSSSYNSPLHF. The DNA of the CDR3 is TGTGCCAGCAGCCCTATTGGCGGGTCTAGCTCCTATAATTCACCCCTCCACTTT.

This chain links TRBV6-6 with TRBJ2-1, with D unresolved. CDR1 and CDR2 (germline): MNHNY, SVGAGI (reference sequence). V was pared by 6 bases and J by 6 bases, with 15 bases between. The CDR3 totals 14 residues. The CDR3 coding sequence is TGTGCCAGCAGCTCGGATGGGAAAGCCAATGAGCAGTTCTTC. It codes for CASSSDGKANEQFF.

In its sample, this clone was seen once. The chain employs TRBV6-5 and TRBJ2-7; D perhaps matches TRBD1 (5 bases). V was shortened by 2 bases and J by 2 bases, with 7 bases between the two germline ends. Germline CDR1 reads MNHEY; CDR2 reads SVGAGI. The CDR3 covers 13 residues. The CDR3 region is CASSYARAYEQYF. The CDR3 DNA reads as TGTGCCAGCAGTTACGCCAGGGCCTACGAGCAGTACTTC.

This clone was picked up one time. V usage is TRBV19 and J usage is TRBJ2-1; no reliable D call. The CDR3 runs to 14 residues. Trimming shortened V by 5 bases and J by 5 bases, and 13 bases separated the two germline ends. Germline CDR1 and CDR2: LNHDA and SQIVND (reference sequence). CDR3 bases: TGTGCCAGTAGTCTCCCCCAGCTCCACAATGAGCAGTTCTTC. It yields the protein CASSLPQLHNEQFF.

The V gene is TRBV7-9, the J gene TRBJ2-1; D not certain. Germline V gene lookup returns CDR1 SEHNR and CDR2 FQNEAQ (reference sequence). With 6 bases removed from V and 3 bases from J, the gap between germline ends came to 15 bases. The CDR3 runs 15 residues. The CDR3, as DNA: TGTGCCAGCAGACCGCGGACGGGTTTCTACAATGAGCAGTTCTTC. Its protein product is CASRPRTGFYNEQFF. The variable domain in full, with the rest retrieved from reference TRBV7-9 and TRBJ2-1, is DTGVSQNPRHKITKRGQNVTFRCDPISEHNRLYWYRQTLGQGPEFLTYFQNEAQLEKSRLLSDRFSAERPKGSFSTLEIQRTEQGDSAMYLCASRPRTGFYNEQFFGPGTRLTVL.

The chain uses TRBV5-1 and TRBJ1-2; 7 bases align to TRBD1. Germline CDR1 SGHRS, CDR2 YFSETQ. The CDR3 has 13 residues. Unmatched junction bases numbered 1, after V lost 3 bases and J lost 2 bases. The CDR3 DNA sequence: TGCGCCAGCAGCTCGGGACAGAACTATGGCTACACCTTC. It yields the protein CASSSGQNYGYTF.

V and J are TRBV12-3 or TRBV12-4 and TRBJ1-2; no firm D call. V was pared by 2 bases and J by 2 bases, with 6 bases between. This CDR3 has 13 residues. The CDR3 nucleotides read TGTGCCAGCAGTTTACTTTTAAACTATGGCTACACCTTC. This gives the protein CASSLLLNYGYTF.

This chain joins TRBV3-1 (or the pseudogene TRBV3-2) and TRBJ2-3; D not certain. V lost 3 bases, J lost 0 bases, and 10 bases lay in between. Germline V gene lookup returns CDR1 LGHDT and CDR2 YNNKEL (reference sequence). This CDR3 comprises 15 residues. CDR3 nucleotide sequence: TGTGCCAGCAGCCAGTCTTTAGACAGCACAGATACGCAGTATTTT. Its translation: CASSQSLDSTDTQYF.